This T cell receptor (beta chain) is drawn from a study of blood T cell repertoires in COVID-19 (TCRdb year 2020). In the study overall: Samples from collaborators originated in the United States, Italy and Spain and spanned both the acute and convalescent phases of COVID-19. The dataset comprised deeply sampled blood TCRbeta repertoires from subjects exposed to, actively infected with, or recovered from COVID-19. The samples were drawn from two sources: the first 160 participants of the ongoing ImmuneRACE study, and approximately 1,300 subjects contributed by 6 global collaborators. The repertoires were released in a freely available public database intended as a resource for research on the immune response to SARS-CoV-2. The prospective study material was composed of cDNA or gDNA derived from T cells, B-cell-depleted T cells, or PBMCs. HLA class I and class II types, where available, came from metadata supplied by the sample provider rather than from assay-based typing. Sample metadata almost always included a de-identified subject ID, COVID-19 status, age in years and sex. Results the study describes overall, beyond this receptor: Clinical and demographic metadata were provided uncurated, with the amount varying by source and participant.

TCRbeta CDR3 regions were amplified from genomic DNA by means of the immunoSEQ Assay, a bias-controlled multiplex PCR. The source study handled its data this way. Nucleated cell counts per sample were estimated from amplification of reference gene primers within the assay. To quantify the absolute abundance of each unique TCRbeta CDR3 rearrangement, sequence reads were collapsed and filtered. For each sample, productive Simpson clonality was calculated by taking the square root of Simpson's diversity index across productive rearrangements. TCRdb carries this immuneACCESS record with in-frame sequences only. Its versions omit some clonotypes, under half of them owing to an unresolved V gene in the studies checked, with the rest unexplained. V and J calls and clone size follow that table, whereas D and trimming were derived from the DNA. Within this sample are 250,000 or so clones, with approximately 84% of them counted one time only. Jointly, the top ten make up under 7% of the sample.

The trim is 4 bases for V and 4 bases for J, with a gap of 10 bases between the germline ends. From the cysteine up to the phenylalanine, the CDR3 has a length of 13 residues. CDR3 DNA is the only sequence kept; it has 39 bases, read in frame from the first base. CDR1 and CDR2, looked up from the germline V gene (reference sequence), are LGHDT and YNNKEL. Participants in the prospective study were enrolled through a virtual design, were aged about 18 to 90 years, and lived in roughly 24 United States geographic areas. In the prospective study, participants were assigned to cohorts based on the clinical history participants reported in a screening survey and a study questionnaire. A participant counted as exposed if, within 2 weeks of entering the study, that participant had been in contact with someone who had a PCR-confirmed or clinician-diagnosed COVID-19 case. Mobile phlebotomists in the prospective study collected whole blood, serum and a nasopharyngeal or oropharyngeal swab from every participant. Participants in the prospective study had the option to provide additional blood draws and questionnaires over a 2-month period. Before DNA extraction, blood samples from the prospective study were shipped at room temperature or frozen.

Turning to this clone: Its antigen is still unknown. Qualities for individual bases were not recorded, and no much larger clone is one base off.

The sequence links TRBV3-1 (or the pseudogene TRBV3-2) to TRBJ1-2; the D gene remains uncertain. The source material was PBMCs or T cells enriched from blood (not recorded which). This TCR came from a woman aged 45-60 years who had been exposed to COVID-19. The CDR3 region: CASSRGIAYGYTF. The sequenced DNA is TGTGCCAGCAGCCGAGGGATAGCCTATGGCTACACCTTC.